This T cell receptor beta chain was identified in a study of cytomegalovirus exposure and HLA in healthy donors. Study-level background: In an earlier analysis, 117 million unique TCR beta sequences were found from 150 million to 200 million T cells. Notes on the study in general: When analyzed later, a missense DCLRE1C variant was found to be linked to TCR beta V- and J-gene trimming. Later analysis identified 15,000 to 20,000 TCR beta sequences associated with HLA alleles, using a false discovery rate threshold of 0.05. Usually a TCR sequence was rare, but some public TCRs were found in many donors.

Regarding this clone: Antigen: not known.

This CDR3 region has 18 residues. Per the germline V gene, CDR1 is SGDLS and CDR2 is YYNGEE. V dropped 4 bases and J dropped 2 bases, with 24 bases sitting between them. Both 60 Vbeta primers and 13 Jbeta primers went into the PCR. TCRdb's table, derived via immunoSEQ multiplex PCR, lists solely in-frame clones and lacks some. The sample contains over 95,000 clones, 70% to 80% of which appear only once. V gene TRBV9 combines with J gene TRBJ2-5; maybe TRBD2 (7 bases). The clonotype originates from a human donor in good health. The specimen sequenced was PBMCs. The DNA for the CDR3 is TGTGCCAGCAGCCCAAGAATTGGTGGGGGGGCGGCTCAAGAGACCCAGTACTTC. Translating gives CASSPRIGGGAAQETQYF. The full variable domain, in which reference TRBV9 and TRBJ2-5 provide the parts outside the CDR3, is DSGVTQTPKHLITATGQRVTLRCSPRSGDLSVYWYQQSLDQGLQFLIQYYNGEERAKGNILERFSAQQFPDLHSELNLSSLELGDSALYFCASSPRIGGGAAQETQYFGPGTRLLVL.